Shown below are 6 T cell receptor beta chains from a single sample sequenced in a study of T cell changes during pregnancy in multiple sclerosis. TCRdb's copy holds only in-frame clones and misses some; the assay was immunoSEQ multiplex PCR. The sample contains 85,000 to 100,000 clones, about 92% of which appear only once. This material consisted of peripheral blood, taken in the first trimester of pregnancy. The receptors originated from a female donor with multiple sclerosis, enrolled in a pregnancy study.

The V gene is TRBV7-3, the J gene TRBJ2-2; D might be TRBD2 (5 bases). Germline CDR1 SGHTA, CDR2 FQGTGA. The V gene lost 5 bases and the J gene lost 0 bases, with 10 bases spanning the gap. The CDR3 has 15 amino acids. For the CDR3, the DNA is TGTGCCAGCAGCCCCACGGGGACGAACACCGGGGAGCTGTTTTTT. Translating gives CASSPTGTNTGELFF.

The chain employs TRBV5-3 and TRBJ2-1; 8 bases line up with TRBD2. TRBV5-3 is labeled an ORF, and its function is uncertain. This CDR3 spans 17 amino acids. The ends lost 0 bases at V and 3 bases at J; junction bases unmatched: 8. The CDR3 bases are TGTGCCAGAAGCTTGGTTCCGACTAGCGCCTTCTACAATGAGCAGTTCTTC. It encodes CARSLVPTSAFYNEQFF.

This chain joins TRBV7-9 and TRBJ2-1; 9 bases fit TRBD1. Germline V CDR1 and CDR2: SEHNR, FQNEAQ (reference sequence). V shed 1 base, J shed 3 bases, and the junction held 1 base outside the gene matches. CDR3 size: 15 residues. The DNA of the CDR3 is TGTGCCAGCAGCTTAGAGGGACAGGGCTACAATGAGCAGTTCTTC. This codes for CASSLEGQGYNEQFF. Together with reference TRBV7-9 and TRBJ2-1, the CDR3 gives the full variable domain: DTGVSQNPRHKITKRGQNVTFRCDPISEHNRLYWYRQTLGQGPEFLTYFQNEAQLEKSRLLSDRFSAERPKGSFSTLEIQRTEQGDSAMYLCASSLEGQGYNEQFFGPGTRLTVL.

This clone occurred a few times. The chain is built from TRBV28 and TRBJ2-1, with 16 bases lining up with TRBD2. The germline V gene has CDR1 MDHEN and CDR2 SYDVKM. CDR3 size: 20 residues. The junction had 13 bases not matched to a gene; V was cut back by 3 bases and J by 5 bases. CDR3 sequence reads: CASSFLEGLAGGRRNNEQFF. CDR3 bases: TGTGCCAGCAGTTTTTTGGAGGGACTAGCGGGAGGGAGGCGCAACAATGAGCAGTTCTTC.

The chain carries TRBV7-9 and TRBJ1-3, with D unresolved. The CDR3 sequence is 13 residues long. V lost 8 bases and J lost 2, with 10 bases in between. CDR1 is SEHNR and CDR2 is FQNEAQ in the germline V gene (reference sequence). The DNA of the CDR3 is TGTGCCAGCCACAGAGATCCTGGAAACACCATATATTTT. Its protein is CASHRDPGNTIYF.

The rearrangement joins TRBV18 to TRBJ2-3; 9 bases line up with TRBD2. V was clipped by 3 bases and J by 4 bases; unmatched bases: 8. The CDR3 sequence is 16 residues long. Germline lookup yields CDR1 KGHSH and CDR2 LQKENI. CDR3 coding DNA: TGTGCCAGCTCACCTTTGGTAGCGGGAGACTCAGATACGCAGTATTTT. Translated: CASSPLVAGDSDTQYF.